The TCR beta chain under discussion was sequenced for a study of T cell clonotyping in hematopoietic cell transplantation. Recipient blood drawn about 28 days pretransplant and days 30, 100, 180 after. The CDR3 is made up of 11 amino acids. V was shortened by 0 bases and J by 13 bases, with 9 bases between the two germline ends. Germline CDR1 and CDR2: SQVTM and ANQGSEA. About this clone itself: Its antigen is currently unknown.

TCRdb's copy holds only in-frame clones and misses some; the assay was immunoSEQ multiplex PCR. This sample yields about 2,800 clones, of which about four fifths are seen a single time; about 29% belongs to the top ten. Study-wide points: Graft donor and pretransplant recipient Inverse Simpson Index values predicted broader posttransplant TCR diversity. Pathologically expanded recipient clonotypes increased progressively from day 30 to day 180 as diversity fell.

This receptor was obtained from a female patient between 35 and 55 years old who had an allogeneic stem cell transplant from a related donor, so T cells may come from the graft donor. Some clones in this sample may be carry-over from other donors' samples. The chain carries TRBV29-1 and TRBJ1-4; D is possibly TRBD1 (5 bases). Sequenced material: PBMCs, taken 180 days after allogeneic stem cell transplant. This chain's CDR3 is CSVEDRERLFF. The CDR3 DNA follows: TGCAGCGTTGAAGACAGGGAGAGACTGTTTTTT.